The 24 T cell receptor beta chains listed next were all sequenced from one sample in a study of blood T cell repertoires in COVID-19. Sequenced by immunoSEQ multiplex PCR; TCRdb stores in-frame clones only, minus some. The table includes approximately 200,000 clones, 70% to 85% detected once. Specimen: PBMCs or T cells enriched from blood (not recorded which). The receptors come from a woman aged 40 to 49 with acute COVID-19.

The chain uses TRBV7-9 and TRBJ1-1; 8 bases agree with TRBD1. The ends lost 5 bases at V and 1 base at J; junction bases unmatched: 6. Per the germline V gene, CDR1 is SEHNR and CDR2 is FQNEAQ (reference sequence). The CDR3 contains 15 residues. The CDR3 loop is CASSLRTGQNTEAFF. CDR3 sequence (DNA): TGTGCCAGCAGCCTCCGGACAGGGCAGAACACTGAAGCTTTCTTT.

J is TRBJ2-7 and V is TRBV28; 13 nucleotides match TRBD2. Per the germline V gene, CDR1 is MDHEN and CDR2 is SYDVKM. The CDR3 totals 14 residues. With V trimmed by 6 bases and J by 2 bases, 1 base remained unmatched. Here the CDR3 reads CASRLAGGPYEQYF. CDR3 nucleotide sequence: TGTGCCAGCAGACTAGCGGGAGGGCCCTACGAGCAGTACTTC.

Here the CDR3 DNA reads TGTGCCAGCAGTCTAGCGGGGGGCCGGAGCGAGACCCAGTACTTC. Its protein product is CASSLAGGRSETQYF. This chain uses TRBV6-2 or TRBV6-3 with TRBJ2-5; 11 bases line up with TRBD2. J gave up 5 bases and V 5 bases, and 7 bases lay outside the gene matches. Germline-derived CDR1 and CDR2 are MNHEY and SVGEGT. This CDR3 has 15 amino acids.

This clone showed up just once. This rearrangement joins TRBV4-1 to TRBJ2-3; D ambiguous. The CDR3 totals 16 residues. In germline, CDR1 is MGHRA, CDR2 YSYEKL. The germline V and J ends were trimmed by 1 base and 1 base, with 12 bases remaining between them. For the CDR3, the DNA is TGCGCCAGCAGCCAAGTCGGAAGCGTGGGCACAGATACGCAGTATTTT. Translating it yields CASSQVGSVGTDTQYF.

This chain uses TRBV29-1 with TRBJ2-3; no clear D. From germline, CDR1 is SQVTM and CDR2 ANQGSEA. Trimming cost V 2 bases and J 4 bases, with 10 bases left between them. CDR3 length: 13 amino acids. The CDR3 spells CSVELGVADTQYF. The CDR3 nucleotides read TGCAGCGTTGAACTAGGTGTGGCAGATACGCAGTATTTT.

The chain links TRBV10-3 to TRBJ2-7; TRBD1 aligns across 8 bases. This CDR3 is built from 20 residues. With 0 bases clipped from V and 0 bases from J, the junction kept 16 bases outside the gene matches. Germline V lookup: CDR1 ENHRY, CDR2 SYGVKD. CDR3 residues: CAISESFGQGQQSGSYEQYF. DNA for the CDR3: TGTGCCATCAGTGAGTCATTTGGACAGGGTCAACAGTCTGGCTCCTACGAGCAGTACTTC.

V gene TRBV6-5 combines with J gene TRBJ2-2, with D tentatively TRBD1 (5 bases). This CDR3 has 13 amino acids. In germline, CDR1 is MNHEY, CDR2 SVGAGI. With 4 bases removed from V and 6 bases from J, the gap between germline ends came to 9 bases. CDR3 in DNA: TGTGCCAGCAGTTCCGCAGGGCCCGGGGAGCTGTTTTTT. Its protein is CASSSAGPGELFF.

This chain connects TRBV7-9 to TRBJ2-7; D may be TRBD1 (5 bases). Trimming took 3 bases from V and 7 from J, leaving 7 bases between them. This CDR3 comprises 11 residues. The germline CDR1 and CDR2 sequences are SEHNR and FQNEAQ (reference sequence). The CDR3 DNA follows: TGTGCCAGCAGCTTCCAGGGAGAGCAGTACTTC. It codes for CASSFQGEQYF.

V and J are TRBV19 and TRBJ2-1; 8 positions agree with TRBD2. This CDR3 is 16 amino acids long. With V trimmed by 5 bases and J by 4 bases, 10 bases remained unmatched. The germline V gene has CDR1 LNHDA and CDR2 SQIVND (reference sequence). CDR3 loop: CASSPIAGNFYNEQFF. In DNA form, the CDR3 reads TGTGCCAGTAGTCCGATAGCGGGGAACTTTTACAATGAGCAGTTCTTC.

This chain joins TRBV21-1 and TRBJ1-5; the D call TRBD1 from the table was never checked on the DNA. TRBV21-1 is given as a pseudogene. The CDR3 loop spans 16 amino acids. CDR3 protein: CASSLRSRGGNQPQHF. CDR3 DNA sequence: TGTGCCAGCAGCTTACGATCCAGGGGCGGCAATCAGCCCCAGCATTTT.

The V gene is TRBV4-3, the J gene TRBJ2-1; D is uncertain. The ends were cut back, 0 bases at V and 0 bases at J, with 6 bases in the middle. CDR1 and CDR2 from the germline V gene are LGHNA and YSLEER. This CDR3 region has 15 residues. This chain's CDR3 is CASSQEDSSYNEQFF. DNA for the CDR3: TGCGCCAGCAGCCAAGAAGATAGCTCCTACAATGAGCAGTTCTTC.

The rearrangement uses TRBV5-1 and TRBJ2-2; TRBD2 is a possible D gene (7 bases). The CDR3 contains 15 residues. With 3 bases removed from V and 1 base from J, the gap between germline ends came to 10 bases. Per germline, CDR1 SGHRS and CDR2 YFSETQ. CDR3: CASSWGGGNTGELFF. The DNA for the CDR3 is TGCGCCAGCAGCTGGGGGGGCGGGAACACCGGGGAGCTGTTTTTT. The whole variable domain, filled in from reference TRBV5-1 and TRBJ2-2, reads KAGVTQTPRYLIKTRGQQVTLSCSPISGHRSVSWYQQTPGQGLQFLFEYFSETQRNKGNFPGRFSGRQFSNSRSEMNVSTLELGDSALYLCASSWGGGNTGELFFGEGSRLTVL.

This chain connects TRBV9 to TRBJ2-2; 7 bases are shared with TRBD2. V lost 0 bases to trimming and J lost 2 bases; unmatched junction nucleotides: 4. The CDR3 consists of 16 residues. Germline lookup yields CDR1 SGDLS and CDR2 YYNGEE. The CDR3 here is CASSVGTGGNTGELFF. CDR3 bases: TGTGCCAGCAGCGTAGGTACGGGAGGAAACACCGGGGAGCTGTTTTTT. The full variable domain, its missing parts supplied by reference TRBV9 and TRBJ2-2, is DSGVTQTPKHLITATGQRVTLRCSPRSGDLSVYWYQQSLDQGLQFLIQYYNGEERAKGNILERFSAQQFPDLHSELNLSSLELGDSALYFCASSVGTGGNTGELFFGEGSRLTVL.

J is TRBJ1-1 and V is TRBV7-9, with 7 bases lining up with TRBD1. CDR3 length: 15 amino acids. The junction had 6 bases not matched to a gene; V was cut back by 1 base and J by 4 bases. The germline V gene encodes CDR1 SEHNR and CDR2 FQNEAQ (reference sequence). The CDR3 reads CASSLGATGITEAFF. The CDR3 DNA follows: TGTGCCAGCAGCTTAGGGGCGACAGGGATCACTGAAGCTTTCTTT.

The CDR3 DNA follows: TGCGCCAGCAGCCAACAGGGTTTCAACGAGCAGTACTTC. Translation: CASSQQGFNEQYF. The chain employs TRBV5-1 and TRBJ2-7, with D tentatively TRBD1 (6 bases). CDR3 size: 13 residues. Germline V gives CDR1 SGHRS, CDR2 YFSETQ. The ends were cut back, 4 bases at V and 5 bases at J, with 13 bases in the middle.

V usage is TRBV11-2 and J usage is TRBJ2-3, with 11 nucleotides matching TRBD2. The V gene's germline CDR1 is SGHAT and CDR2 FQNNGV. The CDR3 runs to 16 residues. The trim removed 5 bases at V and 0 bases at J, leaving 4 bases unmatched. The CDR3 region has the DNA TGTGCCAGCAGCCTGTGGACTAGCGGGAGCACAGATACGCAGTATTTT. This gives the protein CASSLWTSGSTDTQYF.

This clone was recorded a few times. The chain combines TRBV5-8 with TRBJ1-2, with TRBD1 as a possible D gene (6 bases). Germline loops: CDR1 SGHTS, CDR2 YDEGEE. V lost 2 bases and J lost 7, with 12 bases in between. This CDR3 has 13 amino acids. The CDR3, as DNA: TGTGCCAGCAGCTTTTATACAGGGAGTGGCTACACCTTC. As protein: CASSFYTGSGYTF.

This chain connects TRBV19 to TRBJ2-3, with a possible D match to TRBD1 (6 bases). Germline CDR1 and CDR2: LNHDA and SQIVND (reference sequence). This CDR3 region has 16 residues. V was shortened by 3 bases and J by 0 bases, with 13 bases between the two germline ends. The CDR3 DNA follows: TGTGCCAGTAGTATTGCCCCAGGGGTCAGCACAGATACGCAGTATTTT. This gives the protein CASSIAPGVSTDTQYF.

The genes are TRBV29-1 and TRBJ1-2, with 10 bases aligning to TRBD1. Germline V lookup: CDR1 SQVTM, CDR2 ANQGSEA. This CDR3 has 16 residues. With V trimmed by 2 bases and J by 7 bases, 13 bases remained unmatched. The CDR3 DNA is TGCAGCGTTGAAAACCGGGACAGGGGAATATTAGGTGGCTACACCTTC. This gives the protein CSVENRDRGILGGYTF. Supplemented by reference TRBV29-1 and TRBJ1-2, the full variable domain reads SAVISQKPSRDICQRGTSLTIQCQVDSQVTMMFWYRQQPGQSLTLIATANQGSEATYESGFVIDKFPISRPNLTFSTLTVSNMSPEDSSIYLCSVENRDRGILGGYTFGSGTRLTVV.

This rearrangement joins TRBV7-9 to TRBJ1-2; no reliable D call. V lost 6 bases and J 4 bases, leaving 15 bases between the germline ends. There are 14 residues in the CDR3. Per germline, CDR1 SEHNR and CDR2 FQNEAQ (reference sequence). The CDR3 protein is CASSSPGDAYGYTF. DNA of the CDR3: TGTGCCAGCAGTTCTCCCGGAGACGCCTATGGCTACACCTTC.

This clone came up once. The rearrangement links TRBV4-1 to TRBJ1-6, with 10 bases lining up with TRBD1. V was pared by 4 bases and J by 10 bases, with 10 bases of the junction left unmatched. From germline, CDR1 is MGHRA and CDR2 YSYEKL. The CDR3 is made up of 16 amino acids. The CDR3, as DNA: TGCGCCAGCAGCCGCGGAGGACAGGGGGGAAACTCACCCCTCCACTTT. The encoded protein is CASSRGGQGGNSPLHF.

Turning to this clone: The sample contains more than one DNA sequence encoding this CDR3. The rearrangement uses TRBV5-1 and TRBJ1-5; 8 nucleotides align to TRBD1. The CDR3 runs 15 residues. V lost 0 bases to trimming and J lost 3 bases; unmatched junction nucleotides: 2. The germline CDR1 and CDR2 sequences are SGHRS and YFSETQ. CDR3 DNA: TGCGCCAGCAGCTTGGGTCAGGGGGCCAATCAGCCCCAGCATTTT. This codes for CASSLGQGANQPQHF.

V is TRBV25-1 and J is TRBJ1-1; 8 bases line up with TRBD1. This CDR3 comprises 15 residues. J gave up 2 bases and V 7 bases, and 9 bases lay outside the gene matches. From germline, CDR1 is MGHDK and CDR2 SYGVNS. The CDR3 sequence: CASTRPGTGNTEAFF. The CDR3 nucleotides are TGTGCCAGCACTCGTCCCGGGACAGGAAACACTGAAGCTTTCTTT. Supplemented by reference TRBV25-1 and TRBJ1-1, the full variable domain reads EADIYQTPRYLVIGTGKKITLECSQTMGHDKMYWYQQDPGMELHLIHYSYGVNSTEKGDLSSESTVSRIRTEHFPLTLESARPSHTSQYLCASTRPGTGNTEAFFGQGTRLTVV.

The chain employs TRBV4-2 and TRBJ1-2, with 7 bases aligning to TRBD1. The CDR3 spans 12 residues. V shed 2 bases and J 8 bases; nucleotides not matched to a gene: 2. Per the germline V gene, CDR1 is LGHNA and CDR2 is YNFKEQ. Here the CDR3 reads CASSQRGRGYTF. The CDR3 DNA reads as TGTGCCAGCAGCCAAAGGGGGCGGGGCTACACCTTC.